This is a list of T cell receptor beta chains from one sample in a study of blood T cell repertoires in COVID-19. Repertoires were generated with immunoSEQ multiplex PCR, while TCRdb's copy carries only in-frame clones and drops some. Of 250,000 or so clones in the sample, 70% to 90% are singletons; the top ten hold under 4%. Sample: peripheral blood. The receptors stem from a man in his late teens or twenties with active or convalescent COVID-19. Each CDR3 is given with its conserved first and last residue. Each record gives: D gene, V gene, J gene, clone size, CDR3 protein, CDR3 DNA. The D gene is left open where the match is weak. Size values are once, few and many counts, or a class for expanded clones, and some rows have none.

>-|TRBV27|TRBJ1-2|-
CASSLWPGDHGYTF
TGTGCCAGCAGTTTATGGCCGGGGGATCATGGCTACACCTTC
>-|TRBV6-5|TRBJ2-7|once
CASRTAGSHEQYF
TGTGCCAGCAGGACGGCGGGGTCCCACGAGCAGTACTTC
>-|TRBV7-2|TRBJ1-6|-
CASSSTLNNSPLHF
TGTGCCAGCAGCTCGACACTGAATAATTCACCCCTCCACTTT
>-|TRBV5-1|TRBJ2-5|-
CASSLDTQETQYF
TGCGCCAGCAGCTTGGACACCCAAGAGACCCAGTACTTC
>-|TRBV6-5|TRBJ1-2|-
CASRLAGVGNYGYTF
TGTGCCAGCAGATTGGCGGGAGTTGGTAACTATGGCTACACCTTC
>-|TRBV18|TRBJ1-1|-
CASSFNPGLNTEAFF
TGTGCCAGCTCCTTCAACCCGGGACTCAACACTGAAGCTTTCTTT
>TRBD1|TRBV3-1/TRBV3-2|TRBJ2-7|-
CASRRDRVGEQYF
TGTGCCAGCAGGCGGGACAGGGTCGGTGAGCAGTACTTC
>-|TRBV7-9|TRBJ1-1|-
CASSASGPGDTEAFF
TGTGCCAGCAGCGCGTCGGGGCCAGGGGACACTGAAGCTTTCTTT
>TRBD2|TRBV7-8|TRBJ2-1|-
CASSRTGGPDNEQFF
TGTGCCAGCAGCCGAACGGGGGGGCCAGACAATGAGCAGTTCTTC
>TRBD1|TRBV5-4|TRBJ1-1|-
CASSWRRQGPTEAFF
TGTGCCAGCAGCTGGCGAAGACAGGGGCCCACTGAAGCTTTCTTT
>-|TRBV7-2|TRBJ1-5|-
CASSGQNYQPQHF
TGTGCCAGCAGCGGACAGAACTATCAGCCCCAGCATTTT
>-|TRBV7-9|TRBJ1-2|-
CASSLASGDNYGYTF
TGTGCCAGCAGCTTAGCGTCCGGGGATAACTATGGCTACACCTTC
>-|TRBV6-1|TRBJ1-3|-
CASSEDQGVGNTIYF
TGTGCCAGCAGTGAAGATCAAGGGGTTGGAAACACCATATATTTT
>-|TRBV25-1|TRBJ1-2|-
CAGRTGNYGYTF
TGTGCCGGGAGGACGGGGAACTATGGCTACACCTTC
>-|TRBV28|TRBJ1-2|-
CASSLPPGPKYGYTF
TGTGCCAGCAGTCTACCCCCTGGTCCCAAATATGGCTACACCTTC
>-|TRBV3-1/TRBV3-2|TRBJ1-2|-
CASSRRAQGTIDGYTF
TGTGCCAGCAGCCGCCGGGCGCAGGGGACCATCGATGGCTACACCTTC
>TRBD1|TRBV5-1|TRBJ1-6|few
CASSADRGPSPLHF
TGCGCCAGCAGCGCGGACAGGGGGCCTTCACCCCTCCACTTT
>-|TRBV5-6|TRBJ2-1|once
CASSPGANEQFF
TGTGCCAGCAGTCCAGGGGCCAATGAGCAGTTCTTC
>TRBD1|TRBV7-3|TRBJ1-2|-
CASSSYDRASYGYTF
TGTGCCAGCAGCTCTTATGACAGGGCCTCCTATGGCTACACCTTC
>-|TRBV7-9|TRBJ1-3|-
CASSFGANSGNTIYF
TGTGCCAGCAGCTTTGGGGCCAACTCTGGAAACACCATATATTTT
>TRBD2|TRBV4-3|TRBJ2-1|once
CASSPSGRASNEQFF
TGCGCCAGCAGCCCGAGCGGGAGGGCCAGCAATGAGCAGTTCTTC
>-|TRBV2|TRBJ1-5|-
CASSEGQANYQPQHF
TGTGCCAGCAGTGAAGGACAGGCAAATTATCAGCCCCAGCATTTT
>-|TRBV5-1|TRBJ1-6|-
CASSRDRYNSPLHF
TGCGCCAGCAGCCGTGACAGGTATAATTCACCCCTCCACTTT
>TRBD1|TRBV9|TRBJ1-6|-
CASSVTGENSPLHF
TGTGCCAGCAGCGTGACAGGGGAAAATTCACCCCTCCACTTT
>TRBD1|TRBV29-1|TRBJ2-7|-
CSVADRASYEQYF
TGCAGCGTTGCGGACAGGGCTTCCTACGAGCAGTACTTC
>TRBD1|TRBV7-9|TRBJ1-1|-
CASSSPGQGESDMNTEAFF
TGTGCCAGCAGCTCCCCGGGACAGGGGGAGTCAGACATGAACACTGAAGCTTTCTTT
>TRBD1|TRBV5-6|TRBJ2-5|-
CASSLTDRGETQYF
TGTGCCAGCAGCCTGACAGACAGGGGGGAGACCCAGTACTTC
>TRBD2|TRBV9|TRBJ2-7|-
CASSAATSGSEQYF
TGTGCCAGCAGCGCCGCGACTAGCGGGAGCGAGCAGTACTTC
>TRBD2|TRBV5-8|TRBJ2-1|-
CASSGQGLAVDEQFF
TGTGCCAGCAGCGGGCAGGGACTAGCGGTCGATGAGCAGTTCTTC
>TRBD2|TRBV9|TRBJ2-3|-
CASSSGLAVTDTQYF
TGTGCCAGCAGCTCTGGACTAGCGGTCACAGATACGCAGTATTTT
>-|TRBV5-1|TRBJ2-3|-
CAITGQRWGTDTQYF
TGCGCCATTACAGGGCAACGATGGGGCACAGATACGCAGTATTTT
>TRBD2|TRBV5-8|TRBJ2-1|-
CASRATSGSYEQFF
TGTGCCAGCAGGGCTACTAGCGGGAGCTATGAGCAGTTCTTC
>TRBD1|TRBV9|TRBJ1-2|-
CASSPRTGDGYTF
TGTGCCAGCAGCCCCCGGACAGGGGATGGCTACACCTTC
>TRBD2|TRBV7-2|TRBJ2-7|-
CASSLGAGGPHEQYF
TGTGCCAGCAGCTTAGGGGCGGGAGGGCCCCACGAGCAGTACTTC
>-|TRBV18|TRBJ1-5|-
CASSPNVAGSPQPQHF
TGTGCCAGCTCACCTAACGTGGCAGGTTCCCCCCAGCCCCAGCATTTT
>TRBD2|TRBV5-1|TRBJ2-2|-
CASSPEGTSGGKLTRELFF
TGCGCCAGCAGCCCGGAGGGGACTAGCGGGGGGAAGCTCACCCGGGAGCTGTTTTTT
>-|TRBV11-3|TRBJ2-5|-
CASSAGETQYF
TGTGCCAGCAGCGCGGGGGAGACCCAGTACTTC
>TRBD1|TRBV11-3|TRBJ1-1|-
CASSFQDRPAEAFF
TGTGCCAGCAGCTTCCAGGACAGGCCCGCTGAAGCTTTCTTT
>-|TRBV11-2|TRBJ1-1|once
CASSLLPGIGEAFF
TGTGCCAGCAGCTTACTGCCCGGGATCGGTGAAGCTTTCTTT
>TRBD2|TRBV4-3|TRBJ2-7|-
CASSPSRTSGNFYEQYF
TGCGCCAGCAGTCCGTCTAGGACTAGCGGGAACTTCTACGAGCAGTACTTC
>TRBD2|TRBV4-3|TRBJ2-3|-
CASSQGGFGAQYF
TGCGCCAGCAGCCAGGGAGGGTTCGGGGCGCAGTATTTT
>TRBD1|TRBV11-1|TRBJ2-7|once
CASSSGQGAYEQYF
TGTGCCAGCAGCTCGGGACAGGGGGCTTACGAGCAGTACTTC
>-|TRBV7-9|TRBJ2-7|-
CASSLDRWEQYF
TGTGCCAGCAGCCTCGACAGGTGGGAGCAGTACTTC
>TRBD2|TRBV18|TRBJ2-7|once
CASSPLTSGSSYEQYF
TGTGCCAGCTCACCATTGACTAGCGGGAGCTCCTACGAGCAGTACTTC
>-|TRBV27|TRBJ2-5|-
CASSLLGAVKETQYF
TGTGCCAGCAGTTTATTAGGGGCAGTCAAAGAGACCCAGTACTTC